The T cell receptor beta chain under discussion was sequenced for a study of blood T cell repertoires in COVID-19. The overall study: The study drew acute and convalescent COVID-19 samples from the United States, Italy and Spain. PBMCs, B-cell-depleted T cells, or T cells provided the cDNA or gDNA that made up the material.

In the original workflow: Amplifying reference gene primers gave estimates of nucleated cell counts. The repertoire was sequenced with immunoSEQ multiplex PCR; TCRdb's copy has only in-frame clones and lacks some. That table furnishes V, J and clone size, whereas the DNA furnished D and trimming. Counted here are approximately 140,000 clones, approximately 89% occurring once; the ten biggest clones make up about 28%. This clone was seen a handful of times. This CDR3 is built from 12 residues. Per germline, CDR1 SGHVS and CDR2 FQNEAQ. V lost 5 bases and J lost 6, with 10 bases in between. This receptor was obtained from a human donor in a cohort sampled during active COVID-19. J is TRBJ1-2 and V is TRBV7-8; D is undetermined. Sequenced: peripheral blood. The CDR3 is CASSPGADGYTF. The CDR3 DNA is TGTGCCAGCAGCCCAGGAGCGGATGGCTACACCTTC.